The source of this TCR beta chain is a study of T cell changes during pregnancy in multiple sclerosis. Clones were read by immunoSEQ multiplex PCR, and TCRdb kept only the in-frame ones, dropping some. The table has 40,000 or so clones, around 92% seen once. The sequence was obtained from a female donor with multiple sclerosis, enrolled in a pregnancy study. The source was CD8+ T cells from peripheral blood mononuclear cells, collected in the second trimester of pregnancy.

The CDR3 DNA is TGTGCCAGCAGCTCTTCCGGGGTCTACAATGAGCAGTTCTTC. It specifies CASSSSGVYNEQFF. This sequence joins TRBV5-4 and TRBJ2-1, with TRBD2 as a possible D gene (5 bases). With 3 bases removed from V and 3 bases from J, the gap between germline ends came to 10 bases. Germline CDR1 reads SGHNT; CDR2 reads YYREEE (reference sequence). The CDR3 spans 14 residues.